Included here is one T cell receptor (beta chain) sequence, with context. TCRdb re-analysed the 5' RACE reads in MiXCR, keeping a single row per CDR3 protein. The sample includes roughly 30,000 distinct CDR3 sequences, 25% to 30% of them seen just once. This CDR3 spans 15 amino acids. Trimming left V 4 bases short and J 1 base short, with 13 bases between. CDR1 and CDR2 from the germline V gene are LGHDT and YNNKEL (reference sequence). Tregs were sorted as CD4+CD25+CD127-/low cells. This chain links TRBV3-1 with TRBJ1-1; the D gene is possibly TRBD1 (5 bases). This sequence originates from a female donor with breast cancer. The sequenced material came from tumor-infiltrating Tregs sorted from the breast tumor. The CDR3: CASSRGVHSNTEAFF. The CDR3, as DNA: TGTGCCAGCAGCCGGGGGGTTCATTCGAACACTGAAGCTTTCTTT. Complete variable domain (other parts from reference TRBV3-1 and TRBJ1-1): DTAVSQTPKYLVTQMGNDKSIKCEQNLGHDTMYWYKQDSKKFLKIMFSYNNKELIINETVPNRFSPKSPDKAHLNLHINSLELGDSAVYFCASSRGVHSNTEAFFGQGTRLTVV.